This T cell receptor beta chain emerged from a study of shared clonotypes between healthy human individuals. Study findings and constraints: Non-shared clonotypes had lower generation probabilities than those shared by all four donors.

CD45RO negativity and positive selection for CCR7 defined naive CD8 cells, a population that excluded terminally differentiated effector memory CD45RA+ cells. In the original workflow: ImmunoSEQ yielded junction-only sequences lacking quality scores, so filtering differed. The repertoire was sequenced with immunoSEQ multiplex PCR; TCRdb's copy has only in-frame clones and lacks some. V, J and clone size are those of that table, while D and trimming were read from the DNA. The sample includes about 2 million clones, less than 95% seen only once; the top ten take more than 0.9%. Regarding this clone: Its antigen is undetermined.

CDR1 is SGHTA and CDR2 is FQGTGA in the germline V gene. Trimming stripped 5 bases from V and 7 bases from J, with 11 bases between. The CDR3 runs to 13 residues. The origin of this receptor is a young man in good health. The V and J genes are TRBV7-3 and TRBJ2-2; tentative D call: TRBD1 (6 bases). Material for sequencing was naive CD8+ T cells sorted from blood. CDR3 region: CASSLQGGGELFF. Here the CDR3 DNA reads TGTGCCAGCAGCCTACAGGGTGGCGGGGAGCTGTTTTTT.